These 27 T cell receptor beta chains came from one sample sequenced in a study of T cell repertoires in cytomegalovirus infection (dated by TCRdb to the late 2010s). Their antigens remain unidentified. TCRdb lists the instrument as Illumina HiSeq 1500. TCRdb passed the public sequencing reads through fastp at Q25 and MiXCR, retaining productive beta sequences. CDR3 protein duplicates are merged, each entry listing the most common genes and DNA. For this sample the table gives about 700,000 distinct CDR3 sequences, of which roughly a third were detected only once. The top ten constitute 18% of the sample. Taken with the paper, the label for treatment or condition translates to: in vitro stimulation with specific CMV peptide epitopes to enrich CMV-specific T cells. The input for sequencing was cultured PBMCs, taken from culture after CMV antigen stimulation. The origin of the receptors is a human donor in good health (CMV status not recorded). Some clones in this sample may be carry-over from other donors' samples.

The J gene is TRBJ1-3, the V gene TRBV2; TRBD1 aligns across 8 bases. Germline assignment: CDR1 SNHLY and CDR2 FYNNEI. CDR3 length equals 13 residues. The trim removed 6 bases at V and 7 bases at J, leaving 5 bases unmatched. The CDR3 region has the DNA TGTGCCAGCAGCGCAGGGGGCTTTAACACCATATATTTT. Translation: CASSAGGFNTIYF.

The genes are TRBV4-3 and TRBJ1-4; weak D call: TRBD1 (6 bases). CDR3 length equals 16 residues. Trimming shortened V by 0 bases and J by 8 bases, and 16 bases separated the two germline ends. Germline lookup yields CDR1 LGHNA and CDR2 YSLEER. The CDR3 DNA follows: TGCGCCAGCAGCCAAGATAGGGCAGGGGATCGGGAAAAACTGTTTTTT. Translating gives CASSQDRAGDREKLFF.

This clonotype has a handful of counts. The chain has TRBV27 and TRBJ1-5; 9 bases agree with TRBD1. Losses at the gene ends were 7 bases for V and 5 bases for J; bases not matched to a gene: 18. The length of the CDR3 is 18 residues. Germline V CDR1 and CDR2: MNHEY, SMNVEV (reference sequence). The CDR3 loop reads CASNTTNYRGPGYQPQHF. Written as DNA, the CDR3 is TGTGCCAGCAATACCACCAATTACAGGGGGCCCGGATATCAGCCCCAGCATTTT.

This clonotype was seen more than once but under ten times. The chain uses TRBV6-2 or TRBV6-3 and TRBJ2-1, with a possible D match to TRBD2 (6 bases). This CDR3 is built from 14 residues. Germline loops: CDR1 MNHEY, CDR2 SVGEGT. The germline V and J ends were trimmed by 4 bases and 5 bases, with 12 bases remaining between them. In DNA, the CDR3 is TGTGCCAGCAGTTGGGCTAGCGAGCACAATGAGCAGTTCTTC. Protein sequence: CASSWASEHNEQFF.

In its sample, this clonotype was seen a few times. This chain links TRBV7-2 with TRBJ2-3; D unclear. The germline gives CDR1 SGHTA, CDR2 FQGNSA. Trimming removed 5 bases from V and 6 bases from J, with 12 bases in between. The CDR3 is 13 amino acids. In DNA, the CDR3 is TGTGCCAGCAGCCTCCAGAATTCCGATACGCAGTATTTT. Translated: CASSLQNSDTQYF. The whole variable domain, filled in from reference TRBV7-2 and TRBJ2-3, reads GAGVSQSPSNKVTEKGKDVELRCDPISGHTALYWYRQSLGQGLEFLIYFQGNSAPDKSGLPSDRFSAERTGGSVSTLTIQRTQQEDSAVYLCASSLQNSDTQYFGPGTRLTVL.

About this clonotype itself: The junction does not match germline at one end; this may be a read error. V and J are TRBV20-1 and TRBJ2-2; TRBD2 matches at 8 bases. Germline V gene sequence: CDR1 DFQATT, CDR2 SNEGSKA (reference sequence). The CDR3 is made up of 16 amino acids. The CDR3 sequence: CSARDYTGGNAGELFF. Here the CDR3 DNA reads TGCAGTGCTAGAGATTATACGGGGGGGAACGCCGGGGAGCTGTTTTTT.

This clonotype has only one observation. The chain employs TRBV20-1 and TRBJ1-5; maybe TRBD1 (6 bases). Looked up from germline, CDR1 is DFQATT and CDR2 is SNEGSKA (reference sequence). V was pared by 3 bases and J by 4 bases, with 13 bases between. The CDR3 is made up of 14 amino acids. Here the CDR3 reads CSASGTNPNQPQHF. CDR3 bases: TGCAGTGCTAGTGGGACAAACCCAAATCAGCCCCAGCATTTT.

The gene calls are TRBV6-1 and TRBJ2-5; D remains unclear. The ends were cut back, 2 bases at V and 0 bases at J, with 7 bases in the middle. The CDR3 is 14 amino acids. CDR1 MNHNS and CDR2 SASEGT come from the germline V gene. Written as DNA, the CDR3 is TGTGCCAGCAGTGAACTGGAGTACCAAGAGACCCAGTACTTC. Residues: CASSELEYQETQYF.

V is TRBV4-2 and J is TRBJ2-7; TRBD1 matches 12 bases. The CDR3 loop spans 17 amino acids. CDR1 and CDR2 (germline): LGHNA, YNFKEQ. The V segment lost 3 bases and the J segment 5 bases; nucleotides outside the gene matches: 11. For the CDR3, the DNA is TGTGCCAGCAGCCAGCCCCAGGGGGGACAGGGGGCGAACGAGCAGTACTTC. As protein: CASSQPQGGQGANEQYF.

At least ten counts were recorded for this clonotype. This rearrangement joins TRBV7-2 to TRBJ2-7; TRBD2 agrees at 10 bases. The CDR3 sequence is 18 residues long. Trimming at V came to 3 bases and at J to 2 bases, leaving 13 bases not matched to a gene. Germline values: CDR1 SGHTA, CDR2 FQGNSA. CDR3 sequence (DNA): TGTGCCAGCAGCTTCTTAGTAGCGGGGACTAGCGACACCTACGAGCAGTACTTC. This encodes CASSFLVAGTSDTYEQYF. Drawing the rest from reference TRBV7-2 and TRBJ2-7, the complete variable domain is GAGVSQSPSNKVTEKGKDVELRCDPISGHTALYWYRQSLGQGLEFLIYFQGNSAPDKSGLPSDRFSAERTGGSVSTLTIQRTQQEDSAVYLCASSFLVAGTSDTYEQYFGPGTRLTVT.

This clonotype was seen only a few times. CDR3 sequence (DNA): TGTGCCAGCCAGCAGGGGGCCGCCTATAATTCACCCCTCCACTTT. Residues: CASQQGAAYNSPLHF. The chain combines TRBV7-2 with TRBJ1-6; TRBD1 aligns across 8 bases. J lost 2 bases, V lost 8 bases, and 5 bases had no gene match. This CDR3 is 15 amino acids long. CDR1 is SGHTA, CDR2 FQGNSA, per germline.

The rearrangement links TRBV2 to TRBJ2-3; 7 bases fit TRBD1. Germline V gives CDR1 SNHLY, CDR2 FYNNEI. V shed 6 bases and J 4 bases; nucleotides not matched to a gene: 10. The CDR3 is made up of 15 amino acids. The CDR3 protein is CASRKTGRYPDTQYF. Written as DNA, the CDR3 is TGTGCCAGCAGGAAGACAGGGCGATATCCAGATACGCAGTATTTT. The variable domain in full, with the rest retrieved from reference TRBV2 and TRBJ2-3, is EPEVTQTPSHQVTQMGQEVILRCVPISNHLYFYWYRQILGQKVEFLVSFYNNEISEKSEIFDDQFSVERPDGSNFTLKIRSTKLEDSAMYFCASRKTGRYPDTQYFGPGTRLTVL.

The table lists this clonotype with a count of one. The chain couples TRBV4-1 to TRBJ1-2; a possible D gene is TRBD1 (6 bases). The CDR3 totals 15 residues. V was clipped by 2 bases and J by 4 bases, with 14 bases between them. In germline, CDR1 is MGHRA, CDR2 YSYEKL. In DNA, the CDR3 is TGCGCCAGCAGCCAACGGCAGGGGAGTTTCTATGGCTACACCTTC. Translating it yields CASSQRQGSFYGYTF.

This clonotype was seen only a few times. J is TRBJ2-3 and V is TRBV19; 8 positions agree with TRBD2. The CDR3 has 14 amino acids. Germline trimming cut 2 bases from V and 11 bases from J; bases unmatched to any gene: 9. CDR1 and CDR2 from the germline V gene are LNHDA and SQIVND (reference sequence). The CDR3 DNA follows: TGTGCCAGTAGTATAAGATCCCCGGGGGGGCAGCAGTATTTT. Amino acid sequence: CASSIRSPGGQQYF.

This clonotype was recorded a few times. The J gene is TRBJ2-1, the V gene TRBV11-2; D gene ambiguous. Germline loops: CDR1 SGHAT, CDR2 FQNNGV. The CDR3 is 15 residues long. Trimming cost V 0 bases and J 5 bases, with 11 bases left between them. The CDR3 DNA reads TGTGCCAGCAGCTTAGAGGGATTAGGCAACAATGAGCAGTTCTTC. Translation: CASSLEGLGNNEQFF.

Remarks on this clonotype: This may be a read error: a much more frequent sequence differs by one nucleotide. The chain is built from TRBV7-2 and TRBJ1-2; D not resolved. This CDR3 has 14 amino acids. Per germline, CDR1 SGHTA and CDR2 FQGNSA. The CDR3: CASSPPNNNYGYSF. The CDR3 bases are TGTGCCAGCAGCCCCCCCAACAATAACTATGGCTACAGCTTC.

V usage is TRBV24-1 and J usage is TRBJ1-2, with unresolved D. Trimming removed 9 bases at V and 4 bases at J, with 14 bases between. This CDR3 region has 13 residues. Germline V CDR1 and CDR2: KGHDR, SFDVKD. This chain's CDR3 is CATYSPCRYGYTF. As DNA, the CDR3 is TGTGCCACCTACAGCCCTTGCCGCTATGGCTACACCTTC.

This sequence joins TRBV14 and TRBJ2-1; TRBD2 matches at 7 bases. The CDR3 has 16 residues. Looked up from germline, CDR1 is SGHDN and CDR2 is FVKESK. The J segment lost 8 bases and the V segment lost 1 base, leaving 11 bases of the junction unmatched. The CDR3 sequence is CASSQALIRSGDEQFF. The CDR3 DNA is TGTGCCAGCAGCCAAGCGCTTATTCGGAGCGGGGATGAGCAGTTCTTC.

The CDR3 DNA is TGTGCCAGCAGTTTCGGGTCAGGATACAATGAGCAGTTCTTC. Translating it yields CASSFGSGYNEQFF. This chain connects TRBV7-2 to TRBJ2-1; D unresolved. The CDR3 is made up of 14 amino acids. Germline CDR1 and CDR2: SGHTA and FQGNSA. V lost 6 bases and J 4 bases, leaving 13 bases between the germline ends.

This clonotype was detected a few times. V gene TRBV28 combines with J gene TRBJ2-7, with TRBD1 identical over 9 bases. V lost 6 bases to trimming and J lost 5 bases; unmatched junction nucleotides: 11. The CDR3 totals 15 residues. The germline CDR1 and CDR2 sequences are MDHEN and SYDVKM. The CDR3 coding sequence is TGTGCCAGCAGCCAGACCGACAGGGGGAGAAACGAGCAGTACTTC. Protein sequence: CASSQTDRGRNEQYF.

This clonotype was seen at least ten times. This chain uses TRBV7-2 with TRBJ1-2; D remains unclear. Germline CDR1 and CDR2: SGHTA and FQGNSA. This CDR3 is built from 14 residues. V was pared by 0 bases and J by 6 bases, with 11 bases between. CDR3 coding DNA: TGTGCCAGCAGCTTAGCGGGTGTCCCCCATGGCTACACCTTC. It translates to CASSLAGVPHGYTF.

This clonotype was observed a handful of times. The chain employs TRBV6-1 and TRBJ2-5; the D gene is possibly TRBD2 (5 bases). CDR3 length: 13 residues. The germline V gene has CDR1 MNHNS and CDR2 SASEGT. Written as DNA, the CDR3 is TGTGCTTCAAGAGACAAGCGGCAAGAGACCCAGTACTTC. Its translation: CASRDKRQETQYF.

The chain carries TRBV20-1 and TRBJ1-5; 10 positions agree with TRBD1. CDR1 and CDR2 from the germline V gene are DFQATT and SNEGSKA (reference sequence). J was trimmed by 4 bases and V by 3 bases; bases with no gene match: 6. The CDR3 totals 15 residues. This chain's CDR3 is CSASTTGGRNQPQHF. Written as DNA, the CDR3 is TGCAGTGCTAGTACGACAGGGGGCCGAAATCAGCCCCAGCATTTT.

The V call is TRBV18, the J call TRBJ1-1; 8 positions match TRBD1. Germline V gene lookup returns CDR1 KGHSH and CDR2 LQKENI. CDR3 length: 16 residues. After removal of 4 bases from V and 2 bases from J, the junction contained 9 bases not matched to a gene. For the CDR3, the DNA is TGTGCCAGCTCACTTCTCCAGGGGGCGTCAAACACTGAAGCTTTCTTT. Amino acids: CASSLLQGASNTEAFF.

J is TRBJ2-1 and V is TRBV6-1; 11 bases agree with TRBD2. Germline-derived CDR1 and CDR2 are MNHNS and SASEGT. The CDR3 is made up of 21 amino acids. Losses at the gene ends were 2 bases for V and 0 bases for J; bases not matched to a gene: 15. The CDR3 sequence is CASSERRRLAGTWNSYNEQFF. In nucleotides, the CDR3 is TGTGCCAGCAGTGAAAGGAGACGACTAGCGGGAACTTGGAACTCCTACAATGAGCAGTTCTTC.

This chain uses TRBV15 with TRBJ1-3; D gene uncertain. V lost 4 bases to trimming and J lost 2 bases, with 18 bases between them. The CDR3 loop spans 17 amino acids. Looked up from germline, CDR1 is LNHNV and CDR2 is YYDKDF (reference sequence). CDR3 protein: CATSKAIGPRAGNTIYF. In DNA form, the CDR3 reads TGTGCCACCAGCAAGGCAATTGGGCCCCGGGCTGGAAACACCATATATTTT.

V gene TRBV6-5 combines with J gene TRBJ1-4; 7 bases fit TRBD1. This CDR3 has 15 residues. The germline CDR1 and CDR2 sequences are MNHEY and SVGAGI. The V and J ends lost 6 bases and 4 bases, in that order; junction bases with no gene match: 8. Here the CDR3 reads CASSPFRGGNEKLFF. CDR3 sequence (DNA): TGTGCCAGCAGCCCATTCAGGGGGGGTAATGAAAAACTGTTTTTT.